This entry describes one T cell receptor beta chain. The data originate from a study of blood T cell repertoires in COVID-19. This table comes from immunoSEQ multiplex PCR, and its TCRdb copy is limited to in-frame clones, with some not included. The top ten clones hold over 4% of a sample with about 150,000 clones, about nine tenths of them seen once. This CDR3 comprises 15 residues. Losses at the gene ends were 10 bases for V and 1 base for J; bases not matched to a gene: 12. Looked up from germline, CDR1 is LNHDA and CDR2 is SQIVND (reference sequence). This rearrangement joins TRBV19 to TRBJ2-5, with 7 nucleotides matching TRBD2. This TCR was recovered from a woman between 40 and 50 years old who had been exposed to COVID-19. The specimen sequenced was PBMCs or T cells enriched from blood (not recorded which). This chain's CDR3 is CATRVRASGQETQYF. The CDR3, as DNA: TGTGCCACCCGGGTCCGGGCTAGCGGCCAAGAGACCCAGTACTTC.